This passage covers 14 T cell receptor beta chains from one sample sequenced in a study of shared clonotypes between healthy human individuals. Data came from immunoSEQ multiplex PCR; TCRdb stores just in-frame clones and leaves some out. The sample yields roughly 1.4 million clones, approximately 98.5% seen once. Material for sequencing was naive CD4+ T cells sorted from blood. Subset indicated: CD45RA+ positively selected. Source of these receptors: a man younger than 40 in good health.

V gene TRBV9 combines with J gene TRBJ1-5, with D uncertain. V gave up 3 bases and J gave up 7 bases, with 14 bases separating them. The CDR3 runs to 14 residues. Germline loops: CDR1 SGDLS, CDR2 YYNGEE. The CDR3 sequence: CASSAHTGPQPQHF. For the CDR3, the DNA is TGTGCCAGCAGCGCTCACACCGGCCCCCAGCCCCAGCATTTT.

Details on this clone: The sample contains more than one DNA sequence encoding this CDR3. The chain joins TRBV5-4 to TRBJ2-5; perhaps TRBD2 as D (6 bases). Per germline, CDR1 SGHNT and CDR2 YYREEE (reference sequence). The CDR3 contains 13 residues. V shed 2 bases and J shed 4 bases, with 9 bases lying between them. CDR3 residues: CASSLSAGETQYF. The CDR3 DNA reads as TGTGCCAGCAGCTTATCAGCGGGAGAGACCCAGTACTTC.

The rearrangement uses TRBV7-2 and TRBJ1-3; D not certain. V was cut by 3 bases and J by 0 bases, with 6 bases left in between. The CDR3 runs to 14 residues. CDR1 is SGHTA, CDR2 FQGNSA, per germline. The CDR3: CASSFESSGNTIYF. CDR3 DNA: TGTGCCAGCAGCTTTGAAAGCTCTGGAAACACCATATATTTT. Using reference TRBV7-2 and TRBJ1-3 for the parts outside the CDR3, the full variable domain is GAGVSQSPSNKVTEKGKDVELRCDPISGHTALYWYRQSLGQGLEFLIYFQGNSAPDKSGLPSDRFSAERTGGSVSTLTIQRTQQEDSAVYLCASSFESSGNTIYFGEGSWLTVV.

V gene TRBV19 combines with J gene TRBJ1-1; possibly TRBD1 for D (6 bases). The V and J ends lost 0 bases and 0 bases respectively, with 17 bases between them. This CDR3 contains 18 residues. Germline-derived CDR1 and CDR2 are LNHDA and SQIVND (reference sequence). The DNA for the CDR3 is TGTGCCAGTAGTATAGATCCGGTCCAGGGGACTATGAACACTGAAGCTTTCTTT. Amino acid sequence: CASSIDPVQGTMNTEAFF.

A remark on this clone: This CDR3 is also generated by other DNA sequences in the sample. V gene TRBV30 combines with J gene TRBJ2-3, with D unresolved. Germline CDR1 is GTSNPN and CDR2 is SVGIG (reference sequence). V gave up 3 bases and J gave up 5 bases, with 6 bases separating them. The CDR3 length is 11 residues. In DNA form, the CDR3 reads TGTGCCTGGAGCGCCAAAGATACGCAGTATTTT. Its translation: CAWSAKDTQYF.

The chain combines TRBV7-2 with TRBJ2-7; TRBD2 matches at 7 bases. The V and J ends lost 1 base and 6 bases, in that order; junction bases with no gene match: 6. CDR1 and CDR2 from the germline V gene are SGHTA and FQGNSA. The CDR3 consists of 14 residues. DNA of the CDR3: TGTGCCAGCAGCTTAGTAGCGGGCGAGTCCGAGCAGTACTTC. Translating gives CASSLVAGESEQYF.

The rearrangement links TRBV27 to TRBJ2-3; the match to TRBD2 covers 8 bases. The germline gives CDR1 MNHEY, CDR2 SMNVEV (reference sequence). CDR3 length: 19 amino acids. With V trimmed by 7 bases and J by 0 bases, 18 bases remained unmatched. CDR3 DNA: TGTGCCAGCAAGGTACCTGGGATAGCGGGAAAAACTAGCACAGATACGCAGTATTTT. This sequence encodes CASKVPGIAGKTSTDTQYF.

About this clone: This sample also contains other DNA sequences that code for the same CDR3. The chain uses TRBV5-1 and TRBJ1-1; unclear D gene. The CDR3 totals 14 residues. Trimming took 0 bases from V and 2 from J, leaving 8 bases between them. CDR1 and CDR2 from the germline V gene are SGHRS and YFSETQ. The CDR3 loop reads CASSLGRLNTEAFF. The CDR3 DNA sequence: TGCGCCAGCAGCTTGGGACGGTTAAACACTGAAGCTTTCTTT. Together with reference TRBV5-1 and TRBJ1-1, the CDR3 gives the full variable domain: KAGVTQTPRYLIKTRGQQVTLSCSPISGHRSVSWYQQTPGQGLQFLFEYFSETQRNKGNFPGRFSGRQFSNSRSEMNVSTLELGDSALYLCASSLGRLNTEAFFGQGTRLTVV.

The chain couples TRBV4-3 to TRBJ1-1; a weak D match, TRBD1 (5 bases). The CDR3 is made up of 13 amino acids. The germline CDR1 and CDR2 sequences are LGHNA and YSLEER. V lost 6 bases to trimming and J lost 2 bases, with 10 bases between them. CDR3 nucleotide sequence: TGCGCCAGCAGTACAGGACATAACACTGAAGCTTTCTTT. As protein: CASSTGHNTEAFF.

This chain joins TRBV5-1 and TRBJ2-7, with 7 bases that match TRBD1. Per the germline V gene, CDR1 is SGHRS and CDR2 is YFSETQ. The CDR3 spans 15 residues. Germline trimming cut 7 bases from V and 4 bases from J; bases unmatched to any gene: 14. CDR3 in amino acids: CASDLIRGGEYEQYF. The CDR3 nucleotides read TGCGCCAGCGATTTAATAAGAGGGGGCGAGTACGAGCAGTACTTC.

This clone has just one count. The DNA of the CDR3 is TGTGCCAGCAGCTTATCCCCAGATACGCAGTATTTT. Its protein product is CASSLSPDTQYF. The chain joins TRBV7-9 to TRBJ2-3; D unclear. CDR1 is SEHNR and CDR2 is FQNEAQ in the germline V gene (reference sequence). Trimming cost V 2 bases and J 4 bases, with 4 bases left between them. This CDR3 has 12 amino acids.

This chain uses TRBV27 with TRBJ2-7; 7 nucleotides agree with TRBD1. J was trimmed by 3 bases and V by 4 bases; bases with no gene match: 9. The CDR3 extends over 15 amino acids. Germline V CDR1 and CDR2: MNHEY, SMNVEV (reference sequence). The CDR3, as DNA: TGTGCCAGCAGTTCACAGGGGCGGGTTGGCTACGAGCAGTACTTC. Its translation: CASSSQGRVGYEQYF.

This sequence joins TRBV10-3 and TRBJ2-7, with 13 bases lining up with TRBD2. V trimming: 10 bases; J trimming: 5 bases; junction bases outside the gene matches: 5. The CDR3 has 13 residues. The germline gives CDR1 ENHRY, CDR2 SYGVKD. The CDR3, as DNA: TGTGCCACCGGGACTAGCGGGAAAAACGAGCAGTACTTC. Translating it yields CATGTSGKNEQYF.

The CDR3 region is CASSLYAASGRRSGEQYF. The CDR3 nucleotides are TGTGCCAGCAGCTTATATGCGGCTAGCGGGAGAAGGTCGGGTGAGCAGTACTTC. The chain couples TRBV7-9 to TRBJ2-7; 10 bases map to TRBD2. From germline, CDR1 is SEHNR and CDR2 FQNEAQ (reference sequence). This CDR3 comprises 18 residues. V shed 2 bases, J shed 7 bases, and the junction held 17 bases outside the gene matches.